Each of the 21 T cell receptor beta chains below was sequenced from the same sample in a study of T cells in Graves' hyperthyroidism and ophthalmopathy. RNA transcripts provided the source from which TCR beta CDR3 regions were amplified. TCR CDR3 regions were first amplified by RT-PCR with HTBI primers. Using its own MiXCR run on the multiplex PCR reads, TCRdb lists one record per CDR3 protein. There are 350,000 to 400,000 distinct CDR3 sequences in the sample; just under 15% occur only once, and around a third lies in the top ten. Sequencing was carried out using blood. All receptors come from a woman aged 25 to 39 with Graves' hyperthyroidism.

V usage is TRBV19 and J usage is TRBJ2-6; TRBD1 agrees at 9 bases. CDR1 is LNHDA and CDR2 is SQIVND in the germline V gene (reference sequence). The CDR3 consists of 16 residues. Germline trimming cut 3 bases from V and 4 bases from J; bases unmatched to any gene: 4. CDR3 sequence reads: CASSMGQGTGANVLTF. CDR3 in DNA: TGTGCCAGTAGTATGGGACAGGGTACAGGGGCCAACGTCCTGACTTTC. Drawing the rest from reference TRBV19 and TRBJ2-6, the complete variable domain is DGGITQSPKYLFRKEGQNVTLSCEQNLNHDAMYWYRQDPGQGLRLIYYSQIVNDFQKGDIAEGYSVSREKKESFPLTVTSAQKNPTAFYLCASSMGQGTGANVLTFGAGSRLTVL.

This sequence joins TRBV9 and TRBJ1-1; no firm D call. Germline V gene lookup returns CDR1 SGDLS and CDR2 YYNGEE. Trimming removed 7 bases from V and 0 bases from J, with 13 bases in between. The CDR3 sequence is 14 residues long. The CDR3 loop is CASSREVMNTEAFF. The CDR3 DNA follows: TGTGCCAGCTCACGGGAGGTGATGAACACTGAAGCTTTCTTT.

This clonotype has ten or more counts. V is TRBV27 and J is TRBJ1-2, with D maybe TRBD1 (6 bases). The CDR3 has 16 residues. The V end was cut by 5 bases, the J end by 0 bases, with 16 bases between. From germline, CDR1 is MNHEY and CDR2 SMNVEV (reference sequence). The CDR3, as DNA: TGTGCCAGCAGTCCCCCTGGACAGCTAGCTAACTATGGCTACACCTTC. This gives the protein CASSPPGQLANYGYTF.

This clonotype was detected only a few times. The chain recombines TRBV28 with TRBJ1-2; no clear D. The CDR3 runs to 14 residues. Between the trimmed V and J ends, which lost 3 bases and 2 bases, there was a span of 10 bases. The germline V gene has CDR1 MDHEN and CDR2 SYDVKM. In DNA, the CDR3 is TGTGCCAGCAGTTTTCACGGGGAAAACTATGGCTACACCTTC. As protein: CASSFHGENYGYTF.

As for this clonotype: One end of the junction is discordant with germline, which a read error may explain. Written as DNA, the CDR3 is TGTGCCTGCAGCCAGGGATCCGGGACAGGGGGCTACGAGCAGTACTTC. It specifies CACSQGSGTGGYEQYF. The chain recombines TRBV3-1 with TRBJ2-7, with 11 bases that match TRBD1. This CDR3 has 16 residues. Germline CDR1 LGHDT, CDR2 YNNKEL (reference sequence).

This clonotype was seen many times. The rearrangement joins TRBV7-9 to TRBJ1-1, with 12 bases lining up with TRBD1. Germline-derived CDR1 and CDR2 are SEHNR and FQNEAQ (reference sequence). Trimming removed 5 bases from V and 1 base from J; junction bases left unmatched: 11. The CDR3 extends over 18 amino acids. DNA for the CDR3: TGTGCCAGCAGCCGAACGCCCCGGGACAGGGGGCCGAACACTGAAGCTTTCTTT. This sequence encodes CASSRTPRDRGPNTEAFF.

CDR3 nucleotide sequence: TGTGCCAGCAGCTTTAAGAGCCGGGACATCTACGAGCAGTACTTC. Its translation is CASSFKSRDIYEQYF. V gene TRBV7-6 combines with J gene TRBJ2-7, with a possible D match to TRBD1 (6 bases). Trimming took off 3 bases at V and 3 bases at J, with 15 bases between the two ends. The germline V gene has CDR1 SGHVS and CDR2 FNYEAQ. CDR3 length: 15 residues. The full variable domain, rest sourced from reference TRBV7-6 and TRBJ2-7, is GAGVSQSPRYKVTKRGQDVALRCDPISGHVSLYWYRQALGQGPEFLTYFNYEAQQDKSGLPNDRFSAERPEGSISTLTIQRTEQRDSAMYRCASSFKSRDIYEQYFGPGTRLTVT.

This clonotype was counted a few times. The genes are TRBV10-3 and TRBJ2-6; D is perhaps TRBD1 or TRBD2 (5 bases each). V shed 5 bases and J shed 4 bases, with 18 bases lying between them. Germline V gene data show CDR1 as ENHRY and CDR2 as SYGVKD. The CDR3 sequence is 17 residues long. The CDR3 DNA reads TGTGCCATCAGTTCCATATTGGGGGACCCAGGGGCCAACGTCCTGACTTTC. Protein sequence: CAISSILGDPGANVLTF.

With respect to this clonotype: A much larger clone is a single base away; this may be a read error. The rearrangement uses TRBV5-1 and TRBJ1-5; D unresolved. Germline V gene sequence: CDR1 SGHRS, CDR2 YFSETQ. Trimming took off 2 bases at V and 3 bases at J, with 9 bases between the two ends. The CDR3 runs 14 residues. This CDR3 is CASSLGLVNQPQHF. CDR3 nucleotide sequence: TGCGCCAGCAGCTTAGGGCTAGTCAATCAGCCCCAGCATTTT.

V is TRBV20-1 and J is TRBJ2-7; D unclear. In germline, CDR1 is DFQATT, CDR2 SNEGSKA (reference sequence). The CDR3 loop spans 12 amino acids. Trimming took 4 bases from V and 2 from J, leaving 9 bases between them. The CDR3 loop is CSAILTPYEQYF. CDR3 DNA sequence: TGCAGTGCTATACTGACCCCCTACGAGCAGTACTTC.

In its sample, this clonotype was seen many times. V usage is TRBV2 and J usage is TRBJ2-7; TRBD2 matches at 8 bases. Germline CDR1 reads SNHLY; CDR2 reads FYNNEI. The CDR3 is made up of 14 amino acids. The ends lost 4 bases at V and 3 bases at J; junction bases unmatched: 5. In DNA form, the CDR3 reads TGTGCCAGCAGTGGTAGCGGGATTGTCTACGAGCAGTACTTC. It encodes CASSGSGIVYEQYF.

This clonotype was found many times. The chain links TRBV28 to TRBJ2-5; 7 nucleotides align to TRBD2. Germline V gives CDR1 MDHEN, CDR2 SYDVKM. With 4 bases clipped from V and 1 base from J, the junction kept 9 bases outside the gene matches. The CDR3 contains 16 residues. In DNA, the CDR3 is TGTGCCAGCAGTTCCGGACTCTGGGGGGGCCAAGAGACCCAGTACTTC. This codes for CASSSGLWGGQETQYF.

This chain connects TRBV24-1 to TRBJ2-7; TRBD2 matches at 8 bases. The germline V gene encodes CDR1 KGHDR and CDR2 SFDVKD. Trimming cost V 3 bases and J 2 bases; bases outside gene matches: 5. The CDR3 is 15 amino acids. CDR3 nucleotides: TGTGCCACCAGTGATACCTCAGCGGGAGCCTACGAGCAGTACTTC. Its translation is CATSDTSAGAYEQYF.

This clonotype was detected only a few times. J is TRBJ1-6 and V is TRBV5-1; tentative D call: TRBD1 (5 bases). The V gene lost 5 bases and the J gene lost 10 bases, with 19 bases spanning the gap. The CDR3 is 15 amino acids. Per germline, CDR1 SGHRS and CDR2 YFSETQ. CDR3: CASRRGQGGESPLHF. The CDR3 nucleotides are TGCGCCAGCAGGCGGGGCCAGGGCGGAGAATCACCCCTCCACTTT.

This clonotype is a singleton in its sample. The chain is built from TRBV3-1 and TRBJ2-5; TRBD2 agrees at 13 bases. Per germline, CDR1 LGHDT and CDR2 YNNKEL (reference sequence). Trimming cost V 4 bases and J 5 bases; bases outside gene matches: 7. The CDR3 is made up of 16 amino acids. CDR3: CASSRRTSGRGETQYF. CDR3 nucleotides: TGTGCCAGCAGCCGCAGGACTAGCGGGAGAGGTGAGACCCAGTACTTC.

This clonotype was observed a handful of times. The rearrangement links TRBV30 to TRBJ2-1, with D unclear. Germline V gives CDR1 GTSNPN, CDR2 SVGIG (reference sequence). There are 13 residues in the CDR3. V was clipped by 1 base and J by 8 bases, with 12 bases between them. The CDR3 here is CAWSGRLRDEQFF. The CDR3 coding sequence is TGTGCCTGGAGTGGAAGGCTTAGGGATGAGCAGTTCTTC.

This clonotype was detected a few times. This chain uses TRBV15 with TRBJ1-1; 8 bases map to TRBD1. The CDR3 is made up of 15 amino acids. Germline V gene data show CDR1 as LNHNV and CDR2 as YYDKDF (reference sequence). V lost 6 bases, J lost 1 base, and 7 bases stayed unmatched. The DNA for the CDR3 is TGTGCCACCAGATCGAGGGACAGGTGGAACACTGAAGCTTTCTTT. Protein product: CATRSRDRWNTEAFF. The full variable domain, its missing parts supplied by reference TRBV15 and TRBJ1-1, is DAMVIQNPRYQVTQFGKPVTLSCSQTLNHNVMYWYQQKSSQAPKLLFHYYDKDFNNEADTPDNFQSRRPNTSFCFLDIRSPGLGDTAMYLCATRSRDRWNTEAFFGQGTRLTVV.

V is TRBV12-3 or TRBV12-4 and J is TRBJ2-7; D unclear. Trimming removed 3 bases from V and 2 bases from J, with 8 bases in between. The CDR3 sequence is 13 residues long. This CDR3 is CASSLRPAYEQYF. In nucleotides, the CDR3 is TGTGCCAGCAGTTTGAGGCCAGCCTACGAGCAGTACTTC.

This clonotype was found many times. The CDR3 DNA sequence: TGTGCCACCAGTGATTTGGGCCAGGGGGCCACCGGGGAGCTGTTTTTT. Encoded protein: CATSDLGQGATGELFF. The chain has TRBV24-1 and TRBJ2-2, with 8 nucleotides matching TRBD1. This CDR3 spans 16 amino acids. The V segment lost 0 bases and the J segment 4 bases; nucleotides outside the gene matches: 3. The germline gives CDR1 KGHDR, CDR2 SFDVKD.

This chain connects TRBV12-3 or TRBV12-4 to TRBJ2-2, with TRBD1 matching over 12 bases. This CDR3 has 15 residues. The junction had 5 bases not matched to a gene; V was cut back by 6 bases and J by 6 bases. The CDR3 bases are TGTGCCAGCAGCCGGGACAGGGGGCAATCCGGGGAGCTGTTTTTT. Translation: CASSRDRGQSGELFF.

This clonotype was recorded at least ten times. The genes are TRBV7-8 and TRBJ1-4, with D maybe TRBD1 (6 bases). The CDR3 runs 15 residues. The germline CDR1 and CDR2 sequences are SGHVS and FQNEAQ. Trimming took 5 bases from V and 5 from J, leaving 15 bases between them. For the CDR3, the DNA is TGTGCCAGCAGCCCCCCGGGACAAAGGAATGAAAAACTGTTTTTT. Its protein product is CASSPPGQRNEKLFF.